This is a list of T cell receptor beta chains from one sample in a study of OX40 agonist ivuxolimab in advanced cancers. Method: immunoSEQ multiplex PCR; TCRdb's copy keeps in-frame clones and lacks some. Altogether roughly 74,000 clones are present, about 90% being singletons, with the ten largest covering more than 0.5%. This material consisted of CD4+ or CD8+ T cells sorted from blood, taken in a trial of the OX40 agonist ivuxolimab. All receptors come from an adult with an advanced solid tumor such as melanoma, head and neck, liver or kidney cancer. Both conserved end residues are trimmed from each CDR3. Each record gives: D gene, CDR3 length, V gene, J gene, CDR3 protein. A D gene is named only where the DNA matches it firmly.

>NA|14|TRBV5-4|TRBJ1-3
ASSLAGDLSGNTIY
>NA|14|TRBV15|TRBJ2-7
ATSRGGGGSSYEQY
>NA|13|TRBV27|TRBJ2-2
ASSWAGPFTGELF
>TRBD2|13|TRBV27|TRBJ2-3
ARGTSAPSTDTQY
>TRBD2|14|TRBV7-3|TRBJ2-1
ASSVTASGSFNEQF
>NA|11|TRBV6-6|TRBJ2-3
ASSSTGTDTQY
>NA|12|TRBV28|TRBJ2-3
ASSPSTGWDTQY
>NA|9|TRBV20-1|TRBJ2-3
SALVSDTQY
>NA|13|TRBV10-3|TRBJ1-4
AISERPGANEKLF
>NA|13|TRBV2|TRBJ1-2
ASSVRGRADYGYT
>NA|12|TRBV6-4|TRBJ1-1
ASSVSAGNTEAF
>NA|15|TRBV9|TRBJ1-6
ASSSGLTATEHSPLH
>TRBD1|14|TRBV4-1|TRBJ1-3
ASSQGGDRGRNTIY
>NA|12|TRBV5-4|TRBJ2-7
ASSLPGATYEQY
>TRBD1|13|TRBV19|TRBJ1-4
ASSGRQGGGEKLF
>NA|11|TRBV18|TRBJ1-5
ASSPPQGQPQH
>NA|12|TRBV27|TRBJ1-2
ASSLGGVQGGYT
>TRBD1|12|TRBV19|TRBJ1-5
ASSETGGNQPQH
>NA|15|TRBV5-1|TRBJ2-3
ASSLGRFAGRTDTQY